This T cell receptor beta chain was sequenced for a study of blood T cell repertoires in COVID-19. Authors' processing steps: Amplification with reference gene primers provided the estimates of nucleated cell counts. Using immunoSEQ multiplex PCR, the repertoire was profiled, and TCRdb retains in-frame clones only, with some absent. Clonal size and the V and J genes are those of that table, whereas D and trimming came from the DNA. The table has under 200,000 clones, about 80% seen once; the top ten hold roughly 2.6%. Germline CDR1 is LNHDA and CDR2 is SQIVND (reference sequence). V lost 1 base to trimming and J lost 4 bases, with 11 bases between them. CDR3 size: 15 residues.

The origin of this receptor is a human donor with acute or convalescent COVID-19. The donor label of this sample is uncertain. The chain uses TRBV19 and TRBJ2-1; weak D call: TRBD2 (7 bases). The sequenced sample was peripheral blood. CDR3 region: CASSIGRGGYNEQFF. Written as DNA, the CDR3 is TGTGCCAGTAGTATAGGGAGGGGGGGTTACAATGAGCAGTTCTTC. Looking up the rest from reference TRBV19 and TRBJ2-1 gives the full variable domain: DGGITQSPKYLFRKEGQNVTLSCEQNLNHDAMYWYRQDPGQGLRLIYYSQIVNDFQKGDIAEGYSVSREKKESFPLTVTSAQKNPTAFYLCASSIGRGGYNEQFFGPGTRLTVL.